The 26 T cell receptor beta chains below come from one sample, sequenced in a study of blood T cells in healthy people across ages. With a J-beta primer mix and a sample-barcoded 5' primer, a second PCR ran about 6 to 11 cycles. TCRdb re-derived calls from the 5' RACE reads in MiXCR, one entry per CDR3 protein. The data hold 1.8 million or so distinct CDR3 sequences, with about two fifths observed a single time. Sequences were obtained from blood. Receptors originate from a human donor in good health.

For this clonotype: The CDR3 carries no conserved terminal phenylalanine or tryptophan, so it likely arises from a read error. V is TRBV6-6 and J is TRBJ2-1; 8 bases are shared with TRBD1. The J call may be mistaken, given a closer DNA end match to TRBJ2-7. The CDR3 runs 16 residues. Looked up from germline, CDR1 is MNHNY and CDR2 is SVGAGI (reference sequence). The CDR3: CASRLGQAPITYEQYL. The CDR3 region has the DNA TGTGCCAGCAGACTGGGACAGGCCCCCATCACTTACGAGCAGTACCTC.

The chain recombines TRBV3-1 with TRBJ2-4, with D tentatively TRBD2 (6 bases). V was clipped by 6 bases and J by 3 bases, with 12 bases between them. The CDR3 spans 14 residues. The V gene's germline CDR1 is LGHDT and CDR2 YNNKEL (reference sequence). CDR3 nucleotides: TGTGCCAGCAGTTGGATGGGGGGCAAAAACATTCAGTACTTC. This sequence encodes CASSWMGGKNIQYF.

About this clonotype itself: The junction shows a germline mismatch at one end, possibly a read error. The chain has TRBV25-1 and TRBJ1-4; tentative D call: TRBD1 (5 bases). The CDR3 totals 15 residues. CDR1 and CDR2 from the germline V gene are MGHDK and SYGVNS. In nucleotides, the CDR3 is TGTGCCAGCAGAGGGGATAGTAGAGGGAATGAAAAACGGTTTTTT. Its translation is CASRGDSRGNEKRFF.

This clonotype was recorded a few times. The chain couples TRBV24-1 to TRBJ2-3; perhaps D is TRBD1 or TRBD2 (5 bases each). The CDR3 loop spans 18 amino acids. The V gene's germline CDR1 is KGHDR and CDR2 SFDVKD. V lost 0 bases and J lost 6, with 21 bases in between. CDR3 nucleotides: TGTGCCACCAGTGATTTGGCGATCGGGGACGACCTCAAGGATACGCAGTATTTT. Protein product: CATSDLAIGDDLKDTQYF.

This clonotype appeared a few times. This chain joins TRBV6-5 and TRBJ2-7, with D possibly being TRBD1 (5 bases). The V end lost 0 bases, the J end lost 4 bases, and 22 bases lay between the germline ends. CDR1 MNHEY and CDR2 SVGAGI come from the germline V gene. This CDR3 region has 18 residues. The CDR3, as DNA: TGTGCCAGCAGTTACTCCCCTCTAGAGAACAGGCCTTTTTACGAGCAGTACTTC. It is translated as CASSYSPLENRPFYEQYF.

This clonotype was counted a few times. The V gene is TRBV28, the J gene TRBJ2-1; possibly TRBD1 for D (5 bases). The CDR3 runs 16 residues. Germline V gene data show CDR1 as MDHEN and CDR2 as SYDVKM. V lost 0 bases and J 0 bases, leaving 9 bases between the germline ends. CDR3 sequence reads: CASSLWGRDSYNEQFF. DNA for the CDR3: TGTGCCAGCAGTTTATGGGGCAGGGACTCCTACAATGAGCAGTTCTTC.

Many counts were recorded for this clonotype. This rearrangement joins TRBV29-1 to TRBJ2-3, with 8 bases fitting TRBD1. Germline V gives CDR1 SQVTM, CDR2 ANQGSEA. Losses at the gene ends were 6 bases for V and 2 bases for J; bases not matched to a gene: 7. The CDR3 runs to 14 residues. CDR3 in amino acids: CSVLDRAFTDTQYF. In nucleotides, the CDR3 is TGCAGCGTACTGGACAGGGCCTTCACAGATACGCAGTATTTT.

The chain couples TRBV5-5 to TRBJ1-5; D uncertain. Trimming stripped 1 base from V and 9 bases from J, with 14 bases between. This CDR3 is 14 amino acids long. Germline V gene data show CDR1 as SGHKS and CDR2 as YYEKEE (reference sequence). CDR3 region: CASSLWTSNAPQHF. The DNA of the CDR3 is TGTGCCAGCAGCTTGTGGACCAGCAATGCGCCCCAGCATTTT.

The chain is built from TRBV7-2 and TRBJ2-7; D gene uncertain. V gave up 1 base and J gave up 2 bases, with 12 bases separating them. There are 15 residues in the CDR3. Germline CDR1 is SGHTA and CDR2 is FQGNSA. The CDR3 DNA is TGTGCCAGCAGCTTAGTGAAGGGTGGGGCCTACGAGCAGTACTTC. Translation gives CASSLVKGGAYEQYF.

This rearrangement joins TRBV27 to TRBJ2-7; D not certain. Per the germline V gene, CDR1 is MNHEY and CDR2 is SMNVEV (reference sequence). V was pared by 5 bases and J by 2 bases, with 4 bases between. The CDR3 is 11 residues long. Here the CDR3 DNA reads TGTGCCAGCAGTACTGCCTACGAGCAGTACGTC. Amino acid sequence: CASSTAYEQYV.

This clonotype was found a few times. The rearrangement links TRBV3-1 to TRBJ2-3; D may correspond to TRBD1 or TRBD2 (6 bases each). In germline, CDR1 is LGHDT, CDR2 YNNKEL (reference sequence). CDR3 size: 16 residues. V was cut by 0 bases and J by 2 bases, with 12 bases left in between. The CDR3 protein is CASSQEGGGYTDTQYF. DNA for the CDR3: TGTGCCAGCAGCCAAGAAGGAGGGGGGTACACAGATACGCAGTATTTT.

The V and J genes are TRBV7-2 and TRBJ1-5; no firm D call. Germline V gene data show CDR1 as SGHTA and CDR2 as FQGNSA. V lost 5 bases, J lost 3 bases, and 5 bases lay in between. The CDR3 consists of 12 residues. CDR3 sequence: CASSANNQPQHF. In nucleotides, the CDR3 is TGTGCCAGCAGCGCGAACAATCAGCCCCAGCATTTT.

A few counts support this clonotype. This rearrangement joins TRBV20-1 to TRBJ2-5; TRBD2 aligns across 7 bases. The germline V gene encodes CDR1 DFQATT and CDR2 SNEGSKA (reference sequence). The CDR3 contains 16 residues. J was trimmed by 2 bases and V by 1 base; bases with no gene match: 10. CDR3 sequence: CSARAPTLRGQETQYF. In DNA, the CDR3 is TGCAGTGCTAGAGCTCCCACCCTGCGGGGGCAAGAGACCCAGTACTTC.

The V gene is TRBV13, the J gene TRBJ1-1; D is undetermined. From germline, CDR1 is PRHDT and CDR2 FYEKMQ (reference sequence). The germline V and J ends were trimmed by 4 bases and 1 base, with 10 bases remaining between them. The CDR3 is 14 amino acids. CDR3 residues: CASSSYRQNTEAFF. The CDR3 bases are TGTGCCAGCAGCTCTTACCGGCAGAACACTGAAGCTTTCTTT. The full variable domain, in which reference TRBV13 and TRBJ1-1 provide the parts outside the CDR3, is AAGVIQSPRHLIKEKRETATLKCYPIPRHDTVYWYQQGPGQDPQFLISFYEKMQSDKGSIPDRFSAQQFSDYHSELNMSSLELGDSALYFCASSSYRQNTEAFFGQGTRLTVV.

A few counts support this clonotype. The chain recombines TRBV18 with TRBJ2-1; possible D gene TRBD1, 6 bases. This CDR3 comprises 15 residues. The V end was cut by 3 bases, the J end by 5 bases, with 14 bases between. Germline V gene data show CDR1 as KGHSH and CDR2 as LQKENI. The CDR3 protein is CASSPAAGVDNEQFF. The CDR3 nucleotides read TGTGCCAGCTCACCGGCAGCAGGGGTTGACAATGAGCAGTTCTTC.

This rearrangement joins TRBV27 to TRBJ2-1; 8 bases fit TRBD1. CDR3 size: 15 residues. J was trimmed by 6 bases and V by 5 bases; bases with no gene match: 9. The germline CDR1 and CDR2 sequences are MNHEY and SMNVEV (reference sequence). The CDR3 nucleotides read TGTGCCAGCAGTATGGGACAGGATTCCCTCAATGAGCAGTTCTTC. Protein: CASSMGQDSLNEQFF.

The V and J genes are TRBV29-1 and TRBJ2-1; 11 bases fit TRBD1. CDR3 length: 15 amino acids. V trimming: 6 bases; J trimming: 5 bases; junction bases outside the gene matches: 9. Germline V CDR1 and CDR2: SQVTM, ANQGSEA. The CDR3 here is CSVDPGQGADNEQFF. In DNA, the CDR3 is TGCAGCGTCGACCCAGGACAGGGGGCGGACAATGAGCAGTTCTTC.

V gene TRBV15 combines with J gene TRBJ1-6, with TRBD1 matching 8 bases. V lost 5 bases to trimming and J lost 7 bases; unmatched junction nucleotides: 7. The CDR3 has 15 residues. The germline V gene encodes CDR1 LNHNV and CDR2 YYDKDF (reference sequence). CDR3 in amino acids: CATSGRQGMNSPLHF. CDR3 DNA sequence: TGTGCCACCAGCGGTAGACAGGGGATGAATTCACCCCTCCACTTT.

The chain carries TRBV18 and TRBJ1-2; D gene uncertain. The CDR3 is made up of 15 amino acids. From germline, CDR1 is KGHSH and CDR2 LQKENI. Trimming took off 6 bases at V and 4 bases at J, with 18 bases between the two ends. In nucleotides, the CDR3 is TGTGCCAGCTCCACAACACCTGACTTAATCTATGGCTACACCTTC. As protein: CASSTTPDLIYGYTF.

A few counts support this clonotype. The chain carries TRBV29-1 and TRBJ1-1; possible D gene TRBD1, 6 bases. Per germline, CDR1 SQVTM and CDR2 ANQGSEA. CDR3 length: 13 amino acids. V lost 6 bases and J lost 1, with 12 bases in between. As DNA, the CDR3 is TGCAGCGTAGTGGGGGCCACGAACACTGAAGCTTTCTTT. It is translated as CSVVGATNTEAFF.

The CDR3 bases are TGTGCCAGCAGTTCGGCTAGCGGGTACTCCTACGAGCAGTTCTTC. Translation gives CASSSASGYSYEQFF. The J gene is TRBJ2-1, the V gene TRBV6-2 or TRBV6-3; 8 positions agree with TRBD2. Trimming at V came to 4 bases and at J to 10 bases, leaving 12 bases not matched to a gene. CDR1 and CDR2 from the germline V gene are MNHEY and SVGEGT. The CDR3 runs to 15 residues.

This clonotype was observed at least ten times. Relative to the germline gene, one junction end is altered; a read error may explain this. The V call is TRBV5-1, the J call TRBJ1-5, with a tentative D call TRBD1 (5 bases). CDR1 SGHRS and CDR2 YFSETQ come from the germline V gene. The CDR3 totals 14 residues. The CDR3 loop is CASSLAGSDQPQHF. CDR3 DNA sequence: TGTGCCAGCAGCTTAGCAGGGTCCGATCAGCCCCAGCATTTT.

The chain uses TRBV12-3 or TRBV12-4 and TRBJ1-2; D is unresolved. The CDR3 has 13 amino acids. V was trimmed by 1 base and J by 3 bases, leaving 6 bases between them. The CDR3 sequence: CASSLEWDYGYTF. CDR3 nucleotide sequence: TGTGCCAGCAGTTTAGAGTGGGACTATGGCTACACCTTC.

The chain recombines TRBV29-1 with TRBJ2-1, with 10 bases aligning to TRBD2. Germline V CDR1 and CDR2: SQVTM, ANQGSEA. With V trimmed by 1 base and J by 5 bases, 8 bases remained unmatched. This CDR3 spans 16 amino acids. CDR3 sequence: CSVEGGSGGADNEQFF. The CDR3 region has the DNA TGCAGCGTTGAAGGAGGGAGCGGGGGGGCGGACAATGAGCAGTTCTTC.

V is TRBV6-5 and J is TRBJ2-1, with 9 positions matching TRBD2. There are 19 residues in the CDR3. V trimming: 0 bases; J trimming: 13 bases; junction bases outside the gene matches: 22. CDR1 and CDR2 from the germline V gene are MNHEY and SVGAGI. CDR3 sequence reads: CASSYSTIPERGAGGTQFF. The CDR3 DNA sequence: TGTGCCAGCAGTTACTCGACTATCCCCGAGCGGGGGGCGGGAGGGACCCAGTTCTTC.

There are many counts of this clonotype. A much larger clone is a single base away; this may be a read error. J is TRBJ1-2 and V is TRBV24-1; D gene uncertain. The V end was cut by 4 bases, the J end by 4 bases, with 9 bases between. The CDR3 is made up of 13 amino acids. Germline CDR1 is KGHDR and CDR2 is SFDVKD. In DNA form, the CDR3 reads TGTGCCACCAGTGAAGGACGGTGCTATGGCTACACCTTC. Translated, it gives CATSEGRCYGYTF.